A single sample is the source of the 13 T cell receptor beta chains below, sequenced in a study of blood T cells in healthy people across ages (dated by TCRdb to between 2015 and 2017). Preparation of the library involved 5' RACE. The instrument given in TCRdb is Illumina HiSeq 2500. A second PCR of about 6 to 11 cycles was performed with a sample-barcoded 5' primer and a J-beta primer mix. The raw public reads went through TCRdb reprocessing: fastp at Q25, MiXCR clone calling, in-frame beta chains kept. Merged by CDR3 protein, the rows form single entries marked with the most common genes and DNA. The sample has some 750,000 distinct CDR3 sequences on record, about 24% of them singletons. Of the sample, about 20% falls within the top ten clones. Sequenced: blood. These receptors were taken from a man between 65 and 79 years old in good health.

This chain uses TRBV7-9 with TRBJ1-1; D is ambiguous. V lost 5 bases, J lost 0 bases, and 10 bases lay in between. Germline V lookup: CDR1 SEHNR, CDR2 FQNEAQ (reference sequence). The CDR3 is 14 residues long. The CDR3, as DNA: TGTGCCAGCAGCCCAATCGGGGTGAACACTGAAGCTTTCTTT. Translating it yields CASSPIGVNTEAFF.

The chain couples TRBV20-1 to TRBJ2-3; D may be TRBD1 (5 bases). Per germline, CDR1 DFQATT and CDR2 SNEGSKA (reference sequence). The V gene lost 4 bases and the J gene lost 6 bases, with 8 bases spanning the gap. The CDR3 runs to 11 residues. CDR3 sequence reads: CSATRVDTQYF. CDR3 nucleotides: TGCAGTGCTACCAGGGTTGATACGCAGTATTTT.

The V gene is TRBV5-1, the J gene TRBJ2-3, with a possible D match to TRBD2 (6 bases). Trimming took off 2 bases at V and 5 bases at J, with 18 bases between the two ends. Germline V gene sequence: CDR1 SGHRS, CDR2 YFSETQ. This CDR3 is 16 amino acids long. The CDR3 here is CASSFLAASVIDTQYF. The CDR3 DNA reads TGCGCCAGCAGCTTCCTGGCAGCTAGCGTGATAGATACGCAGTATTTT.

The chain is built from TRBV4-1 and TRBJ1-4, with a possible D match to TRBD1 (5 bases). The CDR3 extends over 14 amino acids. Trimming removed 4 bases from V and 4 bases from J, with 10 bases in between. Germline-derived CDR1 and CDR2 are MGHRA and YSYEKL. As DNA, the CDR3 is TGCGCCAGCAGCCCCGACAGCTATAATGAAAAACTGTTTTTT. Protein: CASSPDSYNEKLFF.

There are a few counts of this clonotype. The rearrangement uses TRBV12-3 or TRBV12-4 and TRBJ2-3; tentatively, D is TRBD1 or TRBD2 (5 bases each). The V end lost 4 bases, the J end lost 6 bases, and 17 bases lay between the germline ends. The CDR3 has 15 residues. The CDR3 DNA sequence: TGTGCCAGCAGTTCGGGACCGACGCCCGGGGATACGCAGTATTTT. Translation: CASSSGPTPGDTQYF.

This clonotype was seen a handful of times. This rearrangement joins TRBV20-1 to TRBJ2-1; D is undetermined. The germline V gene has CDR1 DFQATT and CDR2 SNEGSKA (reference sequence). The CDR3 is 14 amino acids. Trimming shortened V by 6 bases and J by 0 bases, and 12 bases separated the two germline ends. Here the CDR3 DNA reads TGCAGTGCGCCGGAGACGAGCTCCTACAATGAGCAGTTCTTC. Its protein is CSAPETSSYNEQFF.

CDR3 loop: CASSDKDTSTDTQYF. CDR3 coding DNA: TGCGCCAGCAGCGACAAGGATACTAGCACAGATACGCAGTATTTT. The chain links TRBV5-1 to TRBJ2-3; D is ambiguous. V lost 4 bases and J lost 0, with 12 bases in between. Germline CDR1 SGHRS, CDR2 YFSETQ. CDR3 size: 15 residues.

The chain is built from TRBV19 and TRBJ2-5; 13 positions agree with TRBD2. The ends lost 7 bases at V and 5 bases at J; junction bases unmatched: 7. The length of the CDR3 is 15 residues. Germline CDR1 and CDR2: LNHDA and SQIVND (reference sequence). CDR3 coding DNA: TGTGCCAGTAATAAAAGACTAGCGGGAGGCGAGACCCAGTACTTC. This sequence encodes CASNKRLAGGETQYF.

The V gene is TRBV12-3 or TRBV12-4, the J gene TRBJ2-7; 9 nucleotides match TRBD1. J was trimmed by 5 bases and V by 3 bases; bases with no gene match: 8. The CDR3 extends over 15 amino acids. The CDR3 DNA follows: TGTGCCAGCAGTTTTTATGGGACAGGGAAGCACGAGCAGTACTTC. Encoded protein: CASSFYGTGKHEQYF.

This chain links TRBV21-1 with TRBJ1-4; the D call in the table, TRBD1, was not verified against the DNA. TRBV21-1 is given as a pseudogene. CDR3 length equals 15 residues. The CDR3 protein is CASSFPDRVFEKLFF. In DNA form, the CDR3 reads TGTGCCAGCAGCTTCCCGGACAGGGTTTTTGAAAAACTGTTTTTT.

This clonotype was detected a few times. The conserved final phenylalanine or tryptophan is absent from the CDR3, which likely points to a read error. The chain joins TRBV12-3 or TRBV12-4 to TRBJ1-2; D perhaps matches TRBD1 (6 bases). Deletions cut 6 bases from V and 4 bases from J, with 18 bases between. This CDR3 spans 15 amino acids. The CDR3: CASRATDSSFYGYTL. The CDR3 DNA reads TGTGCCAGCAGGGCAACGGACAGTTCCTTCTATGGCTACACCCTC.

This clonotype appeared a few times. The gene calls are TRBV18 and TRBJ2-3; a possible D gene is TRBD1 (6 bases). Germline CDR1 and CDR2: KGHSH and LQKENI. This CDR3 spans 15 amino acids. Trimming cost V 5 bases and J 4 bases, with 16 bases left between them. CDR3 nucleotide sequence: TGTGCCAGCTCATCAAACCGACAGGAGGCAGATACGCAGTATTTT. It specifies CASSSNRQEADTQYF.

The chain uses TRBV7-2 and TRBJ2-5; TRBD1 agrees at 7 bases. This CDR3 contains 13 residues. V lost 5 bases to trimming and J lost 12 bases; unmatched junction nucleotides: 12. The germline V gene encodes CDR1 SGHTA and CDR2 FQGNSA. CDR3 coding DNA: TGTGCCAGCAGCGGAGTAGCCGACAGGGAAAAGTACTTC. It is translated as CASSGVADREKYF. Filled out from reference TRBV7-2 and TRBJ2-5, the complete variable domain reads GAGVSQSPSNKVTEKGKDVELRCDPISGHTALYWYRQSLGQGLEFLIYFQGNSAPDKSGLPSDRFSAERTGGSVSTLTIQRTQQEDSAVYLCASSGVADREKYFGPGTRLLVL.